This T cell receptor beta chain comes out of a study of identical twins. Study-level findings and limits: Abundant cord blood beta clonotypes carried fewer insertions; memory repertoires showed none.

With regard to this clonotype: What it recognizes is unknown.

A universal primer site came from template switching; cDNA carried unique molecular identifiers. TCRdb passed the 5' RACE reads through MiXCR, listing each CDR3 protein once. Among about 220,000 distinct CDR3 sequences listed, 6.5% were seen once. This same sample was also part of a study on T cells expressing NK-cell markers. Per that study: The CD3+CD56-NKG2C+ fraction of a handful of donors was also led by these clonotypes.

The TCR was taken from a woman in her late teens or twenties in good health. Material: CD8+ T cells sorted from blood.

The chain's CDR3 is CASSLADSGYEQYF. The CDR3 DNA reads TGTGCCAGCAGTTTAGCGGACAGCGGCTACGAGCAGTACTTC. V gene TRBV27 combines with J gene TRBJ2-7; possible D gene TRBD1, 6 bases. V was trimmed by 2 bases and J by 3 bases, leaving 11 bases between them. Germline values: CDR1 MNHEY, CDR2 SMNVEV (reference sequence). The CDR3 consists of 14 residues.